These T cell receptor beta chains were read from a single sample in a study of Graves' ophthalmopathy and Graves' hyperthyroidism. MiXCR, applied by TCRdb to the multiplex PCR reads, yields one record per CDR3 protein. The table has 900,000 to 1,200,000 distinct CDR3 sequences, about 35% seen once. Material for sequencing was peripheral blood or thyroid tissue (not recorded which). These receptors were taken from an adult man with Graves' hyperthyroidism. The CDR3 runs from the conserved cysteine through the conserved F or W. The D gene is left open where the match is weak. Size tells how often a clone was seen (once, few, many) or the class of an expanded clone, and some rows leave it out.

many,TRBJ2-5,TRBV5-1,.,CASSSSGQQETQYF,TGCGCCAGCAGCTCCAGCGGGCAACAAGAGACCCAGTACTTC
.,TRBJ2-5,TRBV30,TRBD1,CAWSGSWGQGKTQCF,TGTGCCTGGAGTGGGAGTTGGGGACAGGGGAAGACCCAGTGCTTC
many,TRBJ2-7,TRBV7-8,.,CASSFKTGGSGEQYF,TGTGCCAGCAGCTTCAAGACAGGCGGCTCAGGCGAGCAGTACTTC
.,TRBJ1-4,TRBV7-2,.,CASSYTGHPGEKLFF,TGTGCCAGCAGCTATACGGGACACCCGGGAGAAAAACTGTTTTTT
few,TRBJ2-2,TRBV6-5,.,CASSGQRKAGELFF,TGTGCCAGCAGTGGACAACGAAAGGCCGGGGAGCTGTTTTTT
.,TRBJ2-7,TRBV6-6,.,CASRPHSSGYEQYF,TGTGCCAGCAGACCTCACTCCTCGGGCTACGAGCAGTACTTC
many,TRBJ2-7,TRBV19,.,CASSGPSYEQYF,TGTGCCAGCAGTGGGCCCTCCTACGAGCAGTACTTC
many,TRBJ2-7,TRBV6-1,.,CASTEGTGWEQYF,TGTGCCAGCACCGAGGGGACGGGATGGGAGCAGTACTTC
few,TRBJ2-5,TRBV14,TRBD1,CASSQVLTGALGVETQYF,TGTGCCAGCAGCCAAGTATTGACAGGGGCCCTCGGGGTGGAGACCCAGTACTTC
many,TRBJ2-6,TRBV4-3,.,CASSHSIMDSGANVLTF,TGCGCCAGCAGCCACTCGATAATGGACTCTGGGGCCAACGTCCTGACTTTC
.,TRBJ1-5,TRBV10-3,.,CAISEGRGTQPQHF,TGTGCCATCAGTGAGGGTAGGGGTACTCAGCCCCAGCATTTT
few,TRBJ2-7,TRBV2,.,CASSGPGPVSREQYF,TGTGCCAGCAGTGGGCCGGGACCCGTATCACGGGAGCAGTACTTC
.,TRBJ2-7,TRBV25-1,.,CASVTPEQYF,TGTGCCAGCGTCACTCCCGAGCAGTACTTC
.,TRBJ1-1,TRBV5-1,.,CASSLPRGPQNTEAFF,TGCGCCAGCAGCTTGCCCCGGGGGCCTCAAAACACTGAAGCTTTCTTT
.,TRBJ2-7,TRBV19,TRBD2,CASSIGTSTNEQYF,TGTGCCAGTAGTATAGGGACTAGCACCAACGAGCAGTACTTC
.,TRBJ1-1,TRBV25-1,TRBD1,CASSYSDRGFMNTEAFF,TGTGCCAGCAGTTACTCTGACAGGGGGTTTATGAACACTGAAGCTTTCTTT
many,TRBJ2-2,TRBV29-1,TRBD2,CSVRLAGGTGELFF,TGCAGCGTACGACTAGCGGGGGGGACCGGGGAGCTGTTTTTT
.,TRBJ1-1,TRBV5-4,.,CASSPVRQANTEAFF,TGTGCCAGCAGCCCCGTCCGACAGGCGAACACTGAAGCTTTCTTT
many,TRBJ2-7,TRBV12-3/TRBV12-4,.,CASSLSASREQYF,TGTGCCAGCAGTTTAAGCGCCTCCCGCGAGCAGTACTTC
once,TRBJ1-5,TRBV7-2,TRBD1,CASSLTGAVNQPQHF,TGTGCCAGCAGCTTAACAGGGGCGGTCAATCAGCCCCAGCATTTT
many,TRBJ1-2,TRBV9,.,CASSLPQGHGYTF,TGTGCCAGCAGTCTTCCACAGGGTCACGGCTACACCTTC
few,TRBJ1-2,TRBV7-6,.,CASSLGGLVNYGYTF,TGTGCCAGCAGCTTAGGGGGCCTCGTTAACTATGGCTACACCTTC
many,TRBJ1-6,TRBV7-2,.,CASSFLDSPLHF,TGTGCCAGCAGCTTTCTGGATTCACCCCTCCACTTT
.,TRBJ1-4,TRBV29-1,.,CSVGCHPPEKLFF,TGCAGCGTTGGATGTCACCCCCCCGAAAAACTGTTTTTT
.,TRBJ1-2,TRBV10-3,.,CAISYSQQNYGYTF,TGTGCCATCAGTTACAGTCAACAGAACTATGGCTACACCTTC
few,TRBJ1-1,TRBV13,.,CASNNINTEAFF,TGTGCCAGCAACAACATAAACACTGAAGCTTTCTTT
many,TRBJ1-5,TRBV2,.,CASSESTNRGNQPQHF,TGTGCCAGCAGTGAAAGTACGAACAGGGGCAATCAGCCCCAGCATTTT
many,TRBJ1-5,TRBV11-2,TRBD1,CASSLAQGANQPQHF,TGTGCCAGCAGCTTAGCTCAGGGGGCAAATCAGCCCCAGCATTTT
.,TRBJ1-1,TRBV20-1,.,CSARVPGERSTEAFF,TGCAGTGCTAGAGTTCCCGGGGAACGAAGCACTGAAGCTTTCTTT
.,TRBJ1-5,TRBV30,.,CAWSGGRGDQPQHF,TGTGCCTGGAGTGGCGGCAGAGGGGATCAGCCCCAGCATTTT
few,TRBJ2-7,TRBV7-8,.,CASSRRFSGGYEQYF,TGTGCCAGCAGCCGCAGATTTAGTGGGGGTTATGAGCAGTACTTC
.,TRBJ1-5,TRBV19,.,CASSRGWDSNQPQHF,TGTGCCAGCTCCAGGGGCTGGGATAGCAATCAGCCCCAGCATTTT
medium-sized,TRBJ2-5,TRBV25-1,.,CASSESRGAKETQYF,TGTGCCAGCAGTGAATCTAGGGGGGCTAAGGAGACCCAGTACTTC
.,TRBJ2-2,TRBV19,.,CASRGESAGELFF,TGTGCCAGTAGAGGGGAGTCGGCCGGGGAGCTGTTTTTT
few,TRBJ1-1,TRBV7-2,.,CASSLFFNTEAFF,TGTGCCAGCAGCTTATTTTTTAACACTGAAGCTTTCTTT
many,TRBJ1-5,TRBV20-1,.,CSATLGVDNQPQHF,TGCAGTGCTACCCTCGGGGTCGACAATCAGCCCCAGCATTTT
many,TRBJ2-2,TRBV29-1,.,CSVLARQANTGELFF,TGCAGCGTCCTTGCCCGACAGGCGAACACCGGGGAGCTGTTTTTT
.,TRBJ1-3,TRBV5-8,TRBD1,CASSLTGGETGNTIYF,TGTGCCAGCAGCCTTACAGGGGGCGAGACTGGAAACACCATATATTTT
.,TRBJ1-1,TRBV5-1,TRBD1,CASSATGGALRTEAFF,TGCGCCAGCAGCGCGACAGGGGGCGCGCTGAGGACTGAAGCTTTCTTT
.,TRBJ1-4,TRBV7-9,TRBD1,CASSPQGAVF,TGTGCCAGCAGCCCACAGGGGGCCGTCTTT